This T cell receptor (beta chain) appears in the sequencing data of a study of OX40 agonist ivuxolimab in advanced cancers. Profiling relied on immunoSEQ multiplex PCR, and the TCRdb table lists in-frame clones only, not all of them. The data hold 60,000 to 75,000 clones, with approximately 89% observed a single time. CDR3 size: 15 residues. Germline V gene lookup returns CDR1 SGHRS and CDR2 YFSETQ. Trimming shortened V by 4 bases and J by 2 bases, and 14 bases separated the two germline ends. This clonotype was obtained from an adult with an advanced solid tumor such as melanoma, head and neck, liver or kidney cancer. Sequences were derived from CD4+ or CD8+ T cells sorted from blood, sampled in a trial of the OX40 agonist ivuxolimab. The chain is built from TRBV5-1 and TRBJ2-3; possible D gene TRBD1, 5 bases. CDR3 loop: CASSTGHLLTDTQYF. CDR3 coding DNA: TGCGCCAGCAGCACCGGACACCTCCTCACAGATACGCAGTATTTT.